The sequence of this T cell receptor beta chain was determined in a study of CD8 T cells in ankylosing spondylitis. Scientists made TCR beta libraries using quantitative 5'-RACE with molecular barcodes. MiXCR, applied by TCRdb to the 5' RACE reads, yields one record per CDR3 protein. The data show approximately 400,000 distinct CDR3 sequences, roughly a quarter seen once. Overall study findings and caveats: A TCR beta motif made of fewer than ten highly homologous variants seemed typical of ankylosing spondylitis blood. Some motif variants had been reported before (in reactive arthritis synovial fluid and blood).

On this clonotype itself: Its target is not known.

CDR3 length: 14 amino acids. The germline V and J ends were trimmed by 3 bases and 5 bases, with 13 bases remaining between them. The V gene's germline CDR1 is WSHSY and CDR2 SAAADI. The receptor was isolated from a male donor with ankylosing spondylitis. The V call is TRBV10-2, the J call TRBJ2-5; D not certain. Sequencing input: blood, either unsorted or a sorted T cell fraction (not recorded which). CDR3 loop: CASSEGQDFETQYF. The CDR3 DNA reads as TGCGCCAGCAGTGAAGGCCAGGATTTCGAGACCCAGTACTTC.